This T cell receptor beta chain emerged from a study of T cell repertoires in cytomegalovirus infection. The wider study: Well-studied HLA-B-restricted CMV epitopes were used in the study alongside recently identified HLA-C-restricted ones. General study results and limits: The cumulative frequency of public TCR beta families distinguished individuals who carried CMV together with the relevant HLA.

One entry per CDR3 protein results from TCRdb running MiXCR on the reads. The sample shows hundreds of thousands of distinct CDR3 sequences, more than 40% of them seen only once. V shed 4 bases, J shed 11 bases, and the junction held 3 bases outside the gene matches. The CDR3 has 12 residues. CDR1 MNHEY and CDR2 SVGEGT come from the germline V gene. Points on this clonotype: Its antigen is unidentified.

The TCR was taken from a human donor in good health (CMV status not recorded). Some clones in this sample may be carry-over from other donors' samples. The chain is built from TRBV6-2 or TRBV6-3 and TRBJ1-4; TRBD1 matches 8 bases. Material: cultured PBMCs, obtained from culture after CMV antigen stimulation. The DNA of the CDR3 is TGTGCCAGCAGTTCGACAGGGGATAAACTGTTTTTT. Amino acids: CASSSTGDKLFF.